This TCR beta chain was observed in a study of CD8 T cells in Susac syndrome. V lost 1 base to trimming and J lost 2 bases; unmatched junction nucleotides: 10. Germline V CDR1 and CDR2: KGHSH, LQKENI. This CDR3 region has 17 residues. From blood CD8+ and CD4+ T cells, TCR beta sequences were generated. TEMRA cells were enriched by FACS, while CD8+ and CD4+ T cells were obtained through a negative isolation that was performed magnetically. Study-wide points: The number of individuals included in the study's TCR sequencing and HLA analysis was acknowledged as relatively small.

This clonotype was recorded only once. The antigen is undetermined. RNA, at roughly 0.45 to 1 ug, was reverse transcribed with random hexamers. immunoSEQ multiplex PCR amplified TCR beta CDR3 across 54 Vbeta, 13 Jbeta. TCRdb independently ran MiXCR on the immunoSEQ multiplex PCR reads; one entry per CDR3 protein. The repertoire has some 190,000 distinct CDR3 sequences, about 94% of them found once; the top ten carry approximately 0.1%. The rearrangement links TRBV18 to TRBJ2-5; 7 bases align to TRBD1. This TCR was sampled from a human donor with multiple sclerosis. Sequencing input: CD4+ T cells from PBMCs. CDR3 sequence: CASSPLPEQGQQETQYF. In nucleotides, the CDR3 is TGTGCCAGCTCACCACTTCCAGAGCAGGGACAGCAAGAGACCCAGTACTTC.